Listed below are T cell receptor beta chains from one sample, sequenced in a study of blood T cell repertoires in COVID-19. The data were produced by immunoSEQ multiplex PCR, yet TCRdb's version contains in-frame clones alone and is incomplete. The repertoire includes approximately 290,000 clones, 87% of them detected once, and about 2.5% sits in the top ten. The specimen sequenced was peripheral blood. The origin of the receptors is a man in his late teens or twenties with active or convalescent COVID-19. Each CDR3 is given with its conserved first and last residue. The D gene is left open where the match is weak. Clone size is not always given. Where it is, it says once, few, many or a class for expanded clones.

TRBV5-1	.	.	TRBJ2-5	TGCGCCAGCAGCTCCGGACAAATCCAAGAGACCCAGTACTTC	CASSSGQIQETQYF
TRBV11-3	.	.	TRBJ2-5	TGTGCCAGCAGCTTACAGGATGATTACGAAGAGACCCAGTACTTC	CASSLQDDYEETQYF
TRBV6-5	.	.	TRBJ2-1	TGTGCCAGCATGGGTGGAGCCTACAATGAGCAGTTCTTC	CASMGGAYNEQFF
TRBV5-6	.	.	TRBJ1-1	TGTGCCAGCAGCTTCGGGGAAAACACTGAAGCTTTCTTT	CASSFGENTEAFF
TRBV6-7	.	.	TRBJ1-4	TGTGCCAGCAGCCCCCGGGACTTTTTTGAAAAACTGTTTTTT	CASSPRDFFEKLFF
TRBV5-1	.	TRBD2	TRBJ2-7	TGCGCCAGCAGCTTGTCGGCTAGCGGGAGTATCTACGAGCAGTACTTC	CASSLSASGSIYEQYF
TRBV6-5	.	TRBD1	TRBJ2-7	TGTGCCAGCAGTTACGTGCCAGGGGGCTACGAGCAGTACTTC	CASSYVPGGYEQYF
TRBV4-3	.	.	TRBJ1-3	TGCGCCAGCAGCCAAGATCTCCGGCAGGGGACCGGAAACACCATATATTTT	CASSQDLRQGTGNTIYF
TRBV28	.	.	TRBJ2-7	TGTGCCAGCATGGCAGGGTCTATCTACGAGCAGTACTTC	CASMAGSIYEQYF
TRBV27	.	TRBD1	TRBJ2-5	TGTGCCAGCAGTCACCAGGGGACAGGGAGGGAGACCCAGTACTTC	CASSHQGTGRETQYF
TRBV5-4	.	TRBD2	TRBJ2-5	TGTGCCAGCAGCACCGGGACTAGCGGGGGTTCACCCAGTGGGACCCAGTACTTC	CASSTGTSGGSPSGTQYF
TRBV6-5	.	.	TRBJ1-4	TGTGCCAGCAGTTACCTAAGGGGTAGGGAAAAACTGTTTTTT	CASSYLRGREKLFF
TRBV11-3	.	TRBD1	TRBJ2-2	TGTGCCAGCAGCTTAGGACAGGGCCCCGGGGAGCTGTTTTTT	CASSLGQGPGELFF
TRBV5-4	once	.	TRBJ2-3	TGTGCCAGCAGCTTGGTTGCTAGGCCAGATACGCAGTATTTT	CASSLVARPDTQYF
TRBV5-1	.	.	TRBJ1-1	TGCGCCAGCAGCTTGGACTCGGGGAATGAAGCTTTCTTT	CASSLDSGNEAFF
TRBV6-1	.	.	TRBJ2-1	TGTGCCAGCAGAGATTCGAGCTCCTACAATGAGCAGTTCTTC	CASRDSSSYNEQFF
TRBV5-1	.	.	TRBJ1-1	TGCGCCAGCAGCTTGGTCGGGGGTTTGAACACTGAAGCTTTCTTT	CASSLVGGLNTEAFF
TRBV27	.	.	TRBJ1-1	TGTGCCAGCAGTTTCTCCTCCCTTAGCGCTGAAGCTTTCTTT	CASSFSSLSAEAFF
TRBV28	.	.	TRBJ1-2	TGTGCCAGCAGTTTCCAGGGGCTTATCTATGGCTACACCTTC	CASSFQGLIYGYTF
TRBV9	once	TRBD1	TRBJ2-3	TGTGCCAGCAGCGAACTATCCGGGACAGGGAAAGATACGCAGTATTTT	CASSELSGTGKDTQYF
TRBV5-4	.	TRBD2	TRBJ2-3	TGTGCCACCCAGGTGGGACTAGGGGGACCAGATACGCAGTATTTT	CATQVGLGGPDTQYF
TRBV6-5	.	.	TRBJ1-1	TGTGCCAGCAGTTACGGAGGAGGAACTGAAGCTTTCTTT	CASSYGGGTEAFF
TRBV28	many	TRBD2	TRBJ2-1	TGTGCCAGCAGTTTGTCGACTAGCGGGATTAACCGACTGAAACAGTTCTTC	CASSLSTSGINRLKQFF
TRBV29-1	.	TRBD1	TRBJ1-4	TGCAGCGCAGGACAGGGGGCCGGAGAAAAACTGTTTTTT	CSAGQGAGEKLFF
TRBV6-4	medium-sized	TRBD2	TRBJ2-2	TGTGCCAGCAGTGACGGACTAGCGAACACCGGGGAGCTGTTTTTT	CASSDGLANTGELFF
TRBV10-2	.	TRBD1	TRBJ2-3	TGCGCCAGCACTTCGACTGCACAGGGGTCATTTCAGGCAGATACGCAGTATTTT	CASTSTAQGSFQADTQYF
TRBV27	.	.	TRBJ2-1	TGTGCCAGCAGTTCAGGGCGATCGGAGTTCTTC	CASSSGRSEFF
TRBV4-1	.	.	TRBJ2-7	TGCGCCAGCAGCCAAGGGGGGAGGAGTGAGCAGTACTTC	CASSQGGRSEQYF
TRBV11-2	once	TRBD1	TRBJ2-7	TGTGCCAGCAGCCCGGGACAGGGGAACTACTACGAGCAGTACTTC	CASSPGQGNYYEQYF
TRBV4-2	.	.	TRBJ2-1	TGTGCCAGCAGCCCCTGGTTGCGGAAAGAGCAGTTCTTC	CASSPWLRKEQFF
TRBV7-3	.	TRBD1	TRBJ1-6	TGTGCCAGCAGCTTTACAGGGGTTGGACCCCTCCACTTT	CASSFTGVGPLHF
TRBV10-3	.	TRBD2	TRBJ2-5	TGTGCCACCGCTGCGGGGGGGCAGGAGACCCAGTACTTC	CATAAGGQETQYF
TRBV6-5	.	.	TRBJ2-1	TGTGCCAGCGAGTTCCATTCATTCAATGAGCAGTTCTTC	CASEFHSFNEQFF
TRBV3-1/TRBV3-2	.	TRBD2	TRBJ2-7	TGTGCCAGCAGCCCCGGCCTAGCGGGGGGTTCTGAGCAGTACTTC	CASSPGLAGGSEQYF
TRBV2	once	.	TRBJ1-1	TGTGCCAGCAGTGAAGACGGGGAGAACACTGAAGCTTTCTTT	CASSEDGENTEAFF
TRBV4-3	few	TRBD2	TRBJ2-7	TGCGCCAGCAGCCGGGAGTTTGGCGGGGGTGGGTACGAGCAGTACTTC	CASSREFGGGGYEQYF
TRBV5-1	.	.	TRBJ2-5	TGCGCCAGCAGCGAGGGGGTAGTAGAGACCCAGTACTTC	CASSEGVVETQYF
TRBV14	.	.	TRBJ2-1	TGTGCCAGCAGCCCAACGCGGCAGTTCAATGAGCAGTTCTTC	CASSPTRQFNEQFF
TRBV27	.	.	TRBJ2-7	TGTGCCAGCAGTCTCCGGGACAACTCCTACGAGCAGTACTTC	CASSLRDNSYEQYF
TRBV18	.	.	TRBJ1-3	TGTGCCAGCTCACCATTCGGGGTTCACTCCTCTGGAAACACCATATATTTT	CASSPFGVHSSGNTIYF
TRBV29-1	.	.	TRBJ1-1	TGCAGCGTTGAAGCGGGGGTCAGGATGAACACTGAAGCTTTCTTT	CSVEAGVRMNTEAFF